This T cell receptor (beta chain) emerged from a study of blood T cell repertoires in COVID-19. Looking at the study overall: The samples span acute and convalescent COVID-19 from the United States, Italy and Spain. Sources were T cells, B-cell-depleted T cells, or PBMCs; the material itself was cDNA or gDNA.

Authors' analysis steps: Amplified reference gene primers provided the basis for estimating nucleated cell counts. The repertoire was sequenced with immunoSEQ multiplex PCR; TCRdb's copy has only in-frame clones and lacks some. Clone size and V and J calls were adopted from that table, with D and trimming inferred from the DNA. This table has over 120,000 clones, about four fifths appearing once. The CDR3 covers 15 residues. Per the germline V gene, CDR1 is SGHNT and CDR2 is YYREEE (reference sequence). Unmatched junction bases numbered 7, after V lost 2 bases and J lost 5 bases. This chain links TRBV5-4 with TRBJ2-1; 7 nucleotides agree with TRBD2. The TCR sequence derives from a man in his 70s who had recovered from COVID-19. Material: peripheral blood. The CDR3 DNA reads as TGTGCCAGCAGCTTCCCCGGGGGGACTAACAATGAGCAGTTCTTC. It yields the protein CASSFPGGTNNEQFF.